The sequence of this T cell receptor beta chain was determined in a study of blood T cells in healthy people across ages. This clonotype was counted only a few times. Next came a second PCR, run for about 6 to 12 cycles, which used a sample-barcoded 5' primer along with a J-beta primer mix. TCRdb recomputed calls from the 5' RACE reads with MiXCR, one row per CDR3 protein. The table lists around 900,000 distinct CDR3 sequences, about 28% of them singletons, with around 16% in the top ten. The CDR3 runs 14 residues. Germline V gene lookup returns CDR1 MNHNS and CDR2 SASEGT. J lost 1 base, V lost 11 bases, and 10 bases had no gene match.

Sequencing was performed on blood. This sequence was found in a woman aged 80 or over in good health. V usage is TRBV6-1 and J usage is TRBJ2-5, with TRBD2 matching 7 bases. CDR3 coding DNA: TGTGCCGGCCGTAGGGACTACCTCCAAGAGACCCAGTACTTC. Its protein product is CAGRRDYLQETQYF.